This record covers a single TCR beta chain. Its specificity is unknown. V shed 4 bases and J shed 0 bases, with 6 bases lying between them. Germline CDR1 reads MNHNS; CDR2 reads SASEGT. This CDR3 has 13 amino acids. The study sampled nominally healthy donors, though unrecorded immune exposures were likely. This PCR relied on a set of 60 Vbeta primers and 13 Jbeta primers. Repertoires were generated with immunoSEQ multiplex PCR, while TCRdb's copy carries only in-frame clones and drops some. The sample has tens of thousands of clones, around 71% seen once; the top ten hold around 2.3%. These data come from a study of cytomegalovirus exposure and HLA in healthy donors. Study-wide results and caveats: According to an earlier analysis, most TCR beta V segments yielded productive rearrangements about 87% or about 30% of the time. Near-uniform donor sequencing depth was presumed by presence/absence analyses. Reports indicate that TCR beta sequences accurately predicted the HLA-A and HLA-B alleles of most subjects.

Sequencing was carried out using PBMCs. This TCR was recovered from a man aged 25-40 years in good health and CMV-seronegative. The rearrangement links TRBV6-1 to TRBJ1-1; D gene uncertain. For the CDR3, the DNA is TGTGCCAGCAGTGTATCGGTGAACACTGAAGCTTTCTTT. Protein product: CASSVSVNTEAFF.